The T cell receptor (beta chain) described here comes from a study of control samples from healthy donors and cancer patients. CDR1 and CDR2 (germline): GTSNPN, SVGIG (reference sequence). V shed 4 bases and J shed 7 bases, with 13 bases lying between them. The CDR3 is 13 amino acids. Sequencing was performed with immunoSEQ multiplex PCR; in TCRdb, only in-frame clones are kept and a portion is missing. The repertoire holds some 79,000 clones, roughly 93% seen once, with roughly 1.3% in the top ten. This TCR was sampled from a woman aged 40-49 years with lung cancer. The chain recombines TRBV30 with TRBJ1-4; D uncertain. The sequenced sample was PBMCs. The DNA for the CDR3 is TGTGCCTGGAAGGGTAGGGATCGTGAAAAACTGTTTTTT. This codes for CAWKGRDREKLFF.